The 20 T cell receptor beta chains listed next were all sequenced from one sample in a study of T cells in Graves' hyperthyroidism and ophthalmopathy. Amplification of TCR beta CDR3 regions was performed using RNA transcripts as template. Using the HTBI primer set, a first-round RT-PCR was run on the TCR CDR3. TCRdb fed the multiplex PCR reads into MiXCR, producing one record per CDR3 protein. The data show around 520,000 distinct CDR3 sequences, 14% seen once. Sequenced material: blood. These receptors came from a woman between 18 and 30 years old with Graves' hyperthyroidism.

This clonotype was seen only a few times. The rearrangement uses TRBV6-5 and TRBJ2-7; weak D call: TRBD2 (6 bases). This CDR3 comprises 13 residues. Germline CDR1 and CDR2: MNHEY and SVGAGI. V lost 0 bases and J lost 7, with 10 bases in between. The chain's CDR3 is CASSYSEGREQYV. The DNA of the CDR3 is TGTGCCAGCAGTTACTCGGAGGGGCGGGAGCAGTACGTC.

This clonotype was seen only a few times. The chain couples TRBV7-7 to TRBJ1-3; D perhaps matches TRBD1 (6 bases). The CDR3 loop spans 17 amino acids. CDR1 and CDR2 (germline): SSHAT, FNYEAQ (reference sequence). The V end lost 5 bases, the J end lost 2 bases, and 19 bases lay between the germline ends. As DNA, the CDR3 is TGTGCCAGCAGCGCAAGACCCGGGACATCGCCTGGAAACACCATATATTTT. Residues: CASSARPGTSPGNTIYF.

At least ten counts were recorded for this clonotype. The chain recombines TRBV12-3 or TRBV12-4 with TRBJ1-1, with 7 positions matching TRBD1. CDR3 length: 14 amino acids. Unmatched junction bases numbered 7, after V lost 5 bases and J lost 4 bases. The CDR3 reads CASSRQGVITEAFF. For the CDR3, the DNA is TGTGCCAGCAGTCGACAGGGCGTTATCACTGAAGCTTTCTTT.

This chain uses TRBV11-3 with TRBJ2-1; D is undetermined. Trimming took off 0 bases at V and 5 bases at J, with 11 bases between the two ends. Germline CDR1 SGHNT, CDR2 YENEEA. The length of the CDR3 is 15 residues. CDR3 sequence: CASSLDRTEHNEQFF. CDR3 coding DNA: TGTGCCAGCAGCTTAGACCGAACAGAGCACAATGAGCAGTTCTTC.

The CDR3 DNA follows: TGCAGTGCTAGGACGGGACTAGCGGGAGTGGAGACCCAGTACTTC. Translation gives CSARTGLAGVETQYF. The rearrangement links TRBV20-1 to TRBJ2-5; TRBD2 matches at 14 bases. The CDR3 consists of 15 residues. Germline CDR1 DFQATT, CDR2 SNEGSKA (reference sequence). The J segment lost 5 bases and the V segment lost 3 bases, leaving 5 bases of the junction unmatched.

The chain combines TRBV5-6 with TRBJ1-2; D ambiguous. The ends were cut back, 7 bases at V and 6 bases at J, with 10 bases in the middle. In germline, CDR1 is SGHDT, CDR2 YYEEEE. The CDR3 consists of 11 residues. This CDR3 reads CASGELDGYTF. CDR3 coding DNA: TGTGCCAGCGGGGAGCTGGATGGCTACACCTTC.

The rearrangement links TRBV7-9 to TRBJ1-2, with 10 bases lining up with TRBD1. The ends lost 5 bases at V and 5 bases at J; junction bases unmatched: 8. Germline CDR1 and CDR2: SEHNR and FQNEAQ (reference sequence). The CDR3 consists of 15 residues. The CDR3 nucleotides are TGTGCCAGCAGCCATCGGGACAGGGGACCGTATGGCTACACCTTC. This codes for CASSHRDRGPYGYTF.

The chain is built from TRBV7-9 and TRBJ2-7; D is perhaps TRBD1 (5 bases). Germline CDR1 SEHNR, CDR2 FQNEAQ (reference sequence). This CDR3 is 14 amino acids long. The V end lost 1 base, the J end lost 6 bases, and 13 bases lay between the germline ends. CDR3 in DNA: TGTGCCAGCAGCTTAGTATCTGGGGCGCCCGAGCAGTACTTC. This sequence encodes CASSLVSGAPEQYF.

Notes on this clonotype: This could be a read error, since a much larger clone is one nucleotide away. The chain combines TRBV6-1 with TRBJ1-2; 11 bases match TRBD1. The CDR3 extends over 13 amino acids. With 8 bases clipped from V and 4 bases from J, the junction kept 3 bases outside the gene matches. Germline lookup yields CDR1 MNHNS and CDR2 SASEGT. The DNA for the CDR3 is TGTGCCAGCCGGGACAGGGGGGTCTATGGCTACACCTTC. Protein sequence: CASRDRGVYGYTF.

The J gene is TRBJ2-1, the V gene TRBV11-3, with D unclear. Per the germline V gene, CDR1 is SGHNT and CDR2 is YENEEA. The CDR3 is 15 residues long. Trimming cost V 5 bases and J 7 bases, with 18 bases left between them. CDR3 nucleotides: TGTGCCAGCAGCCGGGCCAGCATCCATCTAAATGAGCAGTTCTTC. It specifies CASSRASIHLNEQFF. The full variable domain, in which reference TRBV11-3 and TRBJ2-1 provide the parts outside the CDR3, is EAGVVQSPRYKIIEKKQPVAFWCNPISGHNTLYWYLQNLGQGPELLIRYENEEAVDDSQLPKDRFSAERLKGVDSTLKIQPAELGDSAVYLCASSRASIHLNEQFFGPGTRLTVL.

This clonotype was seen repeatedly, ten times or more. The chain is built from TRBV28 and TRBJ2-7; D is possibly TRBD1 (5 bases). The germline gives CDR1 MDHEN, CDR2 SYDVKM. The CDR3 has 14 amino acids. V was cut by 5 bases and J by 3 bases, with 14 bases left in between. CDR3 coding DNA: TGTGCCAGCAGTGGTTGGGGCCACAACTACGAGCAGTACGTC. Translation gives CASSGWGHNYEQYV.

J is TRBJ1-5 and V is TRBV10-3; D not certain. The V gene lost 3 bases and the J gene lost 2 bases, with 5 bases spanning the gap. The CDR3 runs 13 residues. Per germline, CDR1 ENHRY and CDR2 SYGVKD. The CDR3, as DNA: TGTGCCATCAGTGACCCGGGCAATCAGCCCCAGCATTTT. Translated: CAISDPGNQPQHF.

This clonotype was found many times. The chain combines TRBV19 with TRBJ2-6, with D possibly TRBD2 on 6 matching bases. CDR1 is LNHDA, CDR2 SQIVND, per germline (reference sequence). The CDR3 loop spans 16 amino acids. The V and J ends lost 9 bases and 2 bases respectively, with 17 bases between them. CDR3 protein: CASTGGLVAGANVLTF. CDR3 in DNA: TGTGCCAGCACCGGGGGACTTGTGGCTGGGGCCAACGTCCTGACTTTC.

This clonotype was seen repeatedly, ten times or more. The chain recombines TRBV7-3 with TRBJ1-1, with 7 bases that match TRBD1. CDR3 length equals 14 residues. Trimming removed 5 bases from V and 8 bases from J; junction bases left unmatched: 11. Germline V gene sequence: CDR1 SGHTA, CDR2 FQGTGA. The CDR3 DNA is TGTGCCAGCAGCCCGGACAGGAAGTGGCCCGAAGCTTTCTTT. Amino acids: CASSPDRKWPEAFF. The full variable domain, completed using reference TRBV7-3 and TRBJ1-1, is GAGVSQTPSNKVTEKGKYVELRCDPISGHTALYWYRQSLGQGPEFLIYFQGTGAADDSGLPNDRFFAVRPEGSVSTLKIQRTERGDSAVYLCASSPDRKWPEAFFGQGTRLTVV.

At least ten counts were recorded for this clonotype. This sequence joins TRBV18 and TRBJ2-5; 13 nucleotides align to TRBD2. CDR1 KGHSH and CDR2 LQKENI come from the germline V gene. The J segment lost 1 base and the V segment lost 6 bases, leaving 5 bases of the junction unmatched. This CDR3 contains 16 residues. CDR3 sequence: CASSVTSGRSQETQYF. The DNA of the CDR3 is TGTGCCAGCTCCGTGACTAGCGGGAGGTCCCAAGAGACCCAGTACTTC.

This clonotype was detected ten times or more. CDR3 protein: CASSTGLAGELFF. CDR3 DNA: TGTGCCAGTAGTACCGGACTAGCCGGGGAGCTGTTTTTT. The chain links TRBV19 to TRBJ2-2; TRBD2 aligns across 7 bases. V trimming: 4 bases; J trimming: 6 bases; junction bases outside the gene matches: 2. The germline gives CDR1 LNHDA, CDR2 SQIVND (reference sequence). The CDR3 extends over 13 amino acids.

This clonotype showed up many times. The chain has TRBV30 and TRBJ2-5; no firm D call. Germline V gene lookup returns CDR1 GTSNPN and CDR2 SVGIG (reference sequence). CDR3 size: 11 residues. Trimming pared 4 bases from V and 7 bases from J, leaving 10 bases between. The CDR3, as DNA: TGTGCCTGGACCACGGCCGGGACCCAGTACTTC. The encoded protein is CAWTTAGTQYF. The full variable domain, in which reference TRBV30 and TRBJ2-5 provide the parts outside the CDR3, is SQTIHQWPATLVQPVGSPLSLECTVEGTSNPNLYWYRQAAGRGLQLLFYSVGIGQISSEVPQNLSASRPQDRQFILSSKKLLLSDSGFYLCAWTTAGTQYFGPGTRLLVL.

This clonotype was picked up a small number of times. V and J are TRBV3-1 and TRBJ2-1; 10 nucleotides agree with TRBD2. Trimming at V came to 3 bases and at J to 5 bases, leaving 10 bases not matched to a gene. The CDR3 contains 17 residues. Per germline, CDR1 LGHDT and CDR2 YNNKEL (reference sequence). The CDR3 bases are TGTGCCAGCAGCCAGACTTTAGCGGGAGGATCCAACAATGAGCAGTTCTTC. Its translation is CASSQTLAGGSNNEQFF.

This clonotype was recorded at least ten times. V is TRBV20-1 and J is TRBJ2-5; TRBD2 is a possible D gene (5 bases). V lost 6 bases to trimming and J lost 1 base, with 18 bases between them. The CDR3 extends over 15 amino acids. Per germline, CDR1 DFQATT and CDR2 SNEGSKA (reference sequence). CDR3 nucleotides: TGCAGTGCCCTCCATGGAGGACGACTCCAAGAGACCCAGTACTTC. Its protein is CSALHGGRLQETQYF.

The sample holds many counts of this clonotype. V is TRBV7-3 and J is TRBJ2-3; no clear D. V was pared by 1 base and J by 4 bases, with 12 bases between. CDR3 length: 15 amino acids. Looked up from germline, CDR1 is SGHTA and CDR2 is FQGTGA. The DNA of the CDR3 is TGTGCCAGCAGCTTAATCCCCTCCGGCGCAGATACGCAGTATTTT. This gives the protein CASSLIPSGADTQYF.